This entry describes one T cell receptor (beta chain). The antigen it recognizes is unknown. Base qualities are not at hand, and no much larger clone is one base apart. The data stem from a study of cytomegalovirus exposure and HLA in healthy donors (TCRdb year 2017). Notes on the research overall: According to an earlier analysis of 550 to 750 of the donors, about 190 million T cells yielded 90 million to 140 million unique TCR beta sequences and about 300 Gb of sequence data. All discovery cohort repertoires had been generated on a single sequencing platform. The T cell repertoires of under 700 subjects were profiled by immunosequencing and related to cytomegalovirus serostatus. The study was designed to test whether signatures of past pathogen exposure could be identified by cataloging public T cell receptors. The later analysis used no new phenotypic data to find candidate immune exposures, relying instead on TCR beta sequences and their occurrence across donors. Among the roughly 390 genotyped donors, 81% belonged to the genetic ancestry cluster associated with self-reported Caucasian donors. Donor age, sex, ethnicity and CMV serostatus were collected together with the repertoire data. High-throughput TCR immunosequencing, statistical association of individual TCRs with disease status, and machine learning were combined to predict cytomegalovirus infection status. Both class I and class II loci were covered by HLA typing, at four-digit resolution. An earlier analysis of around 640 of the donors used high-throughput TCR beta sequencing to judge whether each TCR beta V gene segment behaved as functional or pseudogenic. Genome-wide SNP genotypes for about 55% of the roughly 670 donors were used in a later genetic analysis, which treated that subset as a discovery cohort. In addition to the first cohort of 666 subjects, a separate validation cohort of under 150 different subjects was used. Typing coverage varied by locus: about 620-640 donors for A, B, C, DRB1 and DQB1; approximately 500 for DQA1; more than 600 for DPA1; about 450 for DPB1. Across some 400 genotyped donors of the cohort, an average of about 240,000 unique TCR beta nucleotide sequences per donor were sequenced, and roughly 18% of those sequences were non-productive. Because of strong linkage in the cohort, four to six DR-DQ haplotypes were treated as single units for association and clustering. An early release covering roughly 600 HLA-typed donors comprised about 300 gigabases of sequencing data and tens of millions of unique TCR sequences. A later analysis re-analyzed previously published TCR beta repertoires from 666 donors and added high-resolution HLA genotyping to study TCR occurrence patterns. Broad study findings and their caveats: The cohort was sequenced for TCR beta chains only, and without alpha or paired-chain data the features that could be detected were limited. Because the 87-base-pair reads could not distinguish some IMGT-functional V segments, including TRBV6-2 and TRBV6-3, those segments were excluded. In vitro tests confirmed that a few of the cytomegalovirus-associated TCR beta chains recognize cytomegalovirus antigens. Most TCR sequences were observed very rarely across donors, whereas some public TCRs were present in many individuals. The classifier was reported to diagnose cytomegalovirus status with high specificity and sensitivity in both the original cohort and the validation cohort. In a later genetic analysis, a missense DCLRE1C variant was associated with V-gene and J-gene trimming of TCR beta chains, and the association was replicated in an independent cohort. A group of highly shared sequence variants was considered likely to be a technical artifact of the sequencing pipeline. Correlated functional status among segregating V segments might reflect linkage disequilibrium, but an unknown experimental factor could not be ruled out. Specific HLA alleles were associated with some 15,000 TCR beta sequences at a false discovery rate of 0.05 in a later analysis. According to a later analysis, TCR association rates differed among HLA loci, with DRB1 alleles showing the most associated TCRs and HLA-C alleles showing the fewest. According to a later genetic analysis, donors in an Asian-associated ancestry cluster had fewer N-insertions in productive TCRs than the approximately 630-donor mean. Because HLA typing was missing for some donors at each locus, association tests included only the typed subset. A total of about 180 TCR beta chains were listed by the study as associated with cytomegalovirus. CMV serostatus was the only immune exposure information available for the cohort. Broadly in line with IMGT annotations, most TCR beta V segments showed up in productive rearrangements about 87% or about 30% of the time in an earlier analysis of several hundred of the donors. A later analysis found that most CMV-associated TCR beta chains appeared HLA-restricted, with HLA associations seemingly driven largely by CMV exposure. A later analysis found that HLA-associated TCR beta chains were more clonally expanded and had lower generation probabilities than equally common non-associated chains. The authors suggested that the approach could potentially be generalized to other disease states and immunological phenotypes. A further reported finding was that TCR beta sequences accurately predicted the HLA-A and HLA-B alleles for most subjects in the first cohort. Because counts were too low, 15 to 20 rarely observed V segments, including chromosome 9 orphons, were excluded from the earlier analysis of some 540 of the donors. The presence/absence analyses assumed that sequencing depth was roughly uniform across donors, and that assumption may not be true. When HLA alleles, especially DR and DQ, strongly co-occurred, TCR associations were difficult to assign to individual alleles. According to a later analysis, parvovirus B19, influenza, CMV and Epstein-Barr virus appeared linked to several top co-occurrence clusters.

The library was obtained by the immunoSEQ multiplex PCR assay. For the multiplex PCR, a mixture combining 60 forward primers for TCR Vbeta segments and 13 reverse primers for TCR Jbeta segments was used. The CDR3 region of rearranged TCR beta genes was amplified from genomic DNA by a multiplex PCR assay. Amplified TCR beta libraries were sequenced as 87-base-pair reads on the Illumina HiSeq System. As for how the authors treated the data: Across the 500 to 700 repertoires, a later analysis counted roughly 77 million unique TCR beta chains, about 10 million of which were shared by at least two donors. Raw reads were error-corrected and collapsed into unique sequences by a nearest-neighbor algorithm in which closely related sequences were merged to remove PCR and sequencing errors. V, D and J gene segments were assigned by aligning CDR3 sequences to IMGT reference sequences. For a sequence to be retained, at least a six-nucleotide match to both a V gene segment and a J gene segment was required. Rearrangements were classified as productive when the CDR3 lacked stop codons and remained in frame with V and J, and all other rearrangements were classified as non-productive. CDR3 was defined by IMGT convention, running from the second conserved V-encoded cysteine to the conserved J-encoded phenylalanine. In an earlier analysis of 587 of the donors, sequences lacking an unambiguous match to a single V gene segment were excluded. An earlier analysis of a few hundred of the donors called V segments functional above 56.7% productive rearrangements and segregating when the between-donor standard deviation exceeded 5%. A statistical classification framework was developed to diagnose cytomegalovirus status using the catalog of TCR beta chain sequences. In a later analysis, V and J genes were assigned by comparing TCR nucleotide sequences against IMGT/GENE-DB human TR gene sequences. In a later analysis, CDR3 sequences and most-parsimonious VDJ recombination scenarios were assigned using the TCRdist pipeline. In a later analysis, each TCR beta chain was defined by its CDR3 amino acid sequence together with its V-gene family, and reads lacking a unique V-gene family were excluded. In a later analysis, a few hundred highly shared, low-generation-probability nucleotide sequences were removed to address suspected cross-contamination and a sequencing artifact. In a later analysis, a clonal expansion index was calculated for each public chain from normalized within-repertoire ranks of inferred template counts. Generation probabilities in a later analysis came from a VDJ recombination model fitted to out-of-frame rearrangements, and those results were checked against IGoR. In a later analysis, TCR-TCR, TCR-HLA and TCR-CMV co-occurrence was scored with hypergeometric tests, and a repertoire-size bias correction was applied to TCR pairs. In a later analysis, false discovery rates were estimated by permuting HLA or CMV assignments 20 times. In a later analysis, co-occurring TCRs were grouped using DBSCAN, and TCRdist sequence similarity was added for clustering within HLA-allele-positive subsets. For co-occurrence clustering, repertoires with fewer than 30,000 or more than 120,000 public chains were excluded, along with about five repertoires with anomalous nucleotide sharing. The immuneACCESS repertoire file appears here via TCRdb, limited to in-frame rearrangements. These files lack a portion of the clones; in checked studies, under half of the deficit traces to unresolved V genes, and the cause of the others is not known. V, J and clone size derive from that table, while D and trimming were established from the DNA sequence. In all, the sample holds 200,000 to 250,000 clones, and more than 60% of those were seen once. The ten largest clonotypes hold 1.5% to 2% of the sample.

The CDR1 and CDR2 encoded by the germline V gene are SGHVS and FQNEAQ. From cysteine to phenylalanine, the CDR3 is 17 amino acids long. Only the CDR3 DNA stays, 51 bases, in frame from base 1. The junction carries 16 bases between V and J, which are trimmed by 4 bases and 1 base respectively. The cohort comprised 550 to 700 healthy bone marrow donors. All cohort members were sampled while nominally healthy, although unrecorded immune exposures were likely present. The donor tested CMV seronegative and was one of the 352 seronegative cohort members. Every donor gave a peripheral blood sample, and the peripheral blood mononuclear cells from that sample were used for TCR beta sequencing. Genomic DNA was extracted from the blood cell samples with the Qiagen DNeasy Blood Extraction Kit.

The sequencing input was PBMCs. The rearrangement joined TRBV7-8 to TRBJ2-2; the D region possibly corresponds to TRBD2 (5 bases align). This sequence originates from a man aged 45-65 years in good health and CMV-seronegative. The DNA sequence is given as TGTGCCAGCAGCTCAGTCGGGATAACGGTGAACACCGGGGAGCTGTTTTTT. This translates into CASSSVGITVNTGELFF.